This TCR beta chain was documented in a study of blood T cell repertoires in COVID-19. Overall study context: There were acute and convalescent COVID-19 samples, and they came from the United States, Italy and Spain. T cells, B-cell-depleted T cells, or PBMCs supplied cDNA or gDNA.

Original processing notes: Amplification of reference gene primers provided the estimated nucleated cell counts. Using immunoSEQ multiplex PCR, the repertoire was profiled, and TCRdb retains in-frame clones only, with some absent. The V and J calls and the clone size are those of that table, but D and trimming were determined from the DNA. Of fewer than 250,000 clones listed, approximately 91% are singletons. The V and J ends lost 10 bases and 11 bases respectively, with 20 bases between them. The germline CDR1 and CDR2 sequences are MNHEY and SVGAGI. The CDR3 covers 12 residues. Sequencing used peripheral blood. V is TRBV6-5 and J is TRBJ1-1; D perhaps matches TRBD1 (6 bases). The receptor was isolated from a woman aged 40 to 50 with acute or convalescent COVID-19. The CDR3 loop reads CANRAFNPGAFF. For the CDR3, the DNA is TGTGCCAACAGGGCATTCAACCCGGGTGCTTTCTTT.